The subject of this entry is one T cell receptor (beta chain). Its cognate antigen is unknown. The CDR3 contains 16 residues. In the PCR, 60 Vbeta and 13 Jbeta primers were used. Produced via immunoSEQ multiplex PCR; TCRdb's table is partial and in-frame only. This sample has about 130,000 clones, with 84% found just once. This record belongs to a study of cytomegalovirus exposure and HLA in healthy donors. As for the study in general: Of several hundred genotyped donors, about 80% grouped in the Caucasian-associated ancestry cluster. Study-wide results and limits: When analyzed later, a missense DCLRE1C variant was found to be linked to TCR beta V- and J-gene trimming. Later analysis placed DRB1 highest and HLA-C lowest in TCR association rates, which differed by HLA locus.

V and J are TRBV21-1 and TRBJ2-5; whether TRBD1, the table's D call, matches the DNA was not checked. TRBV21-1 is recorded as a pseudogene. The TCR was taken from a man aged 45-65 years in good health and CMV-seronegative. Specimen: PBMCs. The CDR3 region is CASSKWSGVVQETQYF. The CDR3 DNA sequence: TGTGCCAGCAGCAAATGGTCAGGGGTTGTACAAGAGACCCAGTACTTC.